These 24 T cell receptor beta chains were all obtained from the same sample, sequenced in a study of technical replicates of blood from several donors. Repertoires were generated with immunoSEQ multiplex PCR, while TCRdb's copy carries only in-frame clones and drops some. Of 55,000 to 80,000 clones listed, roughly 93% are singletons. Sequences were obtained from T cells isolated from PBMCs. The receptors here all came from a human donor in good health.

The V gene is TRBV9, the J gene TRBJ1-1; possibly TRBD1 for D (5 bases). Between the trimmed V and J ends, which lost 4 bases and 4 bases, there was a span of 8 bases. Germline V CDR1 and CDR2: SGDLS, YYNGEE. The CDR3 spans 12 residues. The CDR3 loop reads CASSRGTTEAFF. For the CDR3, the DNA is TGTGCCAGCAGCCGGGGGACCACTGAAGCTTTCTTT.

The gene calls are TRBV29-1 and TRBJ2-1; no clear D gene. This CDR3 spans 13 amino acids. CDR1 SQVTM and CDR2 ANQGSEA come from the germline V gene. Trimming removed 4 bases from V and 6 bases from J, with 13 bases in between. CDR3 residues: CSVVALRSNEQFF. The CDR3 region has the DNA TGCAGCGTTGTGGCGTTGCGGAGCAATGAGCAGTTCTTC.

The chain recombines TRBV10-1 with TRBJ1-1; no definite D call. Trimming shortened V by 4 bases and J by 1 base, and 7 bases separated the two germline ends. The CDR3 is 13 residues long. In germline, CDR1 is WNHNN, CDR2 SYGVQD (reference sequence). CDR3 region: CASSATGNTEAFF. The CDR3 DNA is TGCGCCAGCAGTGCTACGGGGAACACTGAAGCTTTCTTT.

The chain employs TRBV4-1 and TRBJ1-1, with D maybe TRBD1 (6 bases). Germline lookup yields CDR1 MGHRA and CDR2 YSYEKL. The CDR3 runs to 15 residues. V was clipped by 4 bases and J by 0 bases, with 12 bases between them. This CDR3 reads CASSLMDSMNTEAFF. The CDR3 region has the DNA TGCGCCAGCAGCCTTATGGACAGCATGAACACTGAAGCTTTCTTT.

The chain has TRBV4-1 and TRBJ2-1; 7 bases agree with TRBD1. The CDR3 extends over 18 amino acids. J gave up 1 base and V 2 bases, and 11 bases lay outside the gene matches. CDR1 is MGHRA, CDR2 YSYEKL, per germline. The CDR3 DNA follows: TGCGCCAGCAGCCAAAGGGGCCCACGGGACAGATCCTACAATGAGCAGTTCTTC. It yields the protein CASSQRGPRDRSYNEQFF.

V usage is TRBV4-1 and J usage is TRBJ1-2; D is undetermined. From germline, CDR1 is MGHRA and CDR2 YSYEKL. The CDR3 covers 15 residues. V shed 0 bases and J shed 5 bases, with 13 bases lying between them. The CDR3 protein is CASSQEAVPYYGYTF. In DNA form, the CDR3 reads TGCGCCAGCAGCCAAGAAGCCGTGCCCTATTATGGCTACACCTTC.

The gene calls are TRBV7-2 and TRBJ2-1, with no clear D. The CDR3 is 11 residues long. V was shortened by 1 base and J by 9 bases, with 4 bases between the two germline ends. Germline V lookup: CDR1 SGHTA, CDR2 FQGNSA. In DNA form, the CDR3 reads TGTGCCAGCAGCTTAGTTATTGAGCAGTTCTTC. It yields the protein CASSLVIEQFF.

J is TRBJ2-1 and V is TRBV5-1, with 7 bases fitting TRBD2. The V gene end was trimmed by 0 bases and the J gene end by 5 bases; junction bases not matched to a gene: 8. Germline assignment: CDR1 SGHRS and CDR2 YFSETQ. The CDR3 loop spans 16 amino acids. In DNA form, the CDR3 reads TGCGCCAGCAGCTTGGTGGCGGGGGATTGGAACAATGAGCAGTTCTTC. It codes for CASSLVAGDWNNEQFF.

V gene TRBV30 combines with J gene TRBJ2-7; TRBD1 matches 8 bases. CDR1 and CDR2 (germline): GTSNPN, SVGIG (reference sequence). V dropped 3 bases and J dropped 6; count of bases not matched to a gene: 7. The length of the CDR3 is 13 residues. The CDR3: CAWRSTGAREQYF. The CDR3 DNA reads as TGTGCCTGGAGATCGACAGGGGCACGCGAGCAGTACTTC.

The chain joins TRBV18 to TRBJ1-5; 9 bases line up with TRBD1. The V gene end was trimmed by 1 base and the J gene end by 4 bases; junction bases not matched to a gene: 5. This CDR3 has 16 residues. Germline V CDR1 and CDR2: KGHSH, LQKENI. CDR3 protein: CASSPRTGGNNQPQHF. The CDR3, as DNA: TGTGCCAGCTCACCACGTACAGGGGGCAATAATCAGCCCCAGCATTTT.

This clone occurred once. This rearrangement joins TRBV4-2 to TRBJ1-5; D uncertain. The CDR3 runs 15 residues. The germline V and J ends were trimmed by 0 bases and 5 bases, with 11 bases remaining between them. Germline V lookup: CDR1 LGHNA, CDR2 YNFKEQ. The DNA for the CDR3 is TGTGCCAGCAGCCAAGAATCAAACAGTCATCAGCCCCAGCATTTT. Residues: CASSQESNSHQPQHF.

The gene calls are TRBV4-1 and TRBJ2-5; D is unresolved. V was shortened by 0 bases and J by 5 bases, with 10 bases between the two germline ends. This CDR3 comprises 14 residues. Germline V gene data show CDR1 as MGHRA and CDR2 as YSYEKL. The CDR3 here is CASSQERQWETQYF. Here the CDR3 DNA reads TGCGCCAGCAGCCAAGAACGTCAGTGGGAGACCCAGTACTTC.

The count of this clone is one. CDR3 region: CASSLATGSNQPQHF. The DNA of the CDR3 is TGTGCCAGCAGCTTAGCGACAGGCTCCAATCAGCCCCAGCATTTT. The rearrangement links TRBV7-2 to TRBJ1-5; D may be TRBD1 (6 bases). The germline CDR1 and CDR2 sequences are SGHTA and FQGNSA. This CDR3 comprises 15 residues. V was cut by 0 bases and J by 3 bases, with 9 bases left in between.

As DNA, the CDR3 is TGTGCCAGCGGGGAGGGTAGGAACACTGAAGCTTTCTTT. Translating it yields CASGEGRNTEAFF. The chain couples TRBV9 to TRBJ1-1; D gene unclear. This CDR3 spans 13 amino acids. Germline values: CDR1 SGDLS, CDR2 YYNGEE. V gave up 7 bases and J gave up 1 base, with 11 bases separating them.

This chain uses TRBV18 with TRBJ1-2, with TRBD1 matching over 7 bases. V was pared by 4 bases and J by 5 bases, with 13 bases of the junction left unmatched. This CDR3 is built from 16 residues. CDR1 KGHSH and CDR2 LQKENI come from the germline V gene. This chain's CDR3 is CASSQNSGQVLYGYTF. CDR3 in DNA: TGTGCCAGCTCACAAAACTCCGGACAGGTACTATATGGCTACACCTTC.

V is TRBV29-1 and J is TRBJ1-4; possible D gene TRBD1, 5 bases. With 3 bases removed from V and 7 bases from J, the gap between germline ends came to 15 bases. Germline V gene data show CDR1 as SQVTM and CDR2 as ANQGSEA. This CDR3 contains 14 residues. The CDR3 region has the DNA TGCAGCGTTGAGGGACCTTCGGGGGGTGAAAAACTGTTTTTT. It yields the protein CSVEGPSGGEKLFF.

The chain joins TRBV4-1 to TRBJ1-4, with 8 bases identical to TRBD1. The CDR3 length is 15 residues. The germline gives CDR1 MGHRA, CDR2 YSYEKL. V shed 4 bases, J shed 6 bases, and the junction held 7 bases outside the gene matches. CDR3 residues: CASSPPGGGHEKLFF. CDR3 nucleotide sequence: TGCGCCAGCAGCCCCCCAGGGGGCGGCCATGAAAAACTGTTTTTT.

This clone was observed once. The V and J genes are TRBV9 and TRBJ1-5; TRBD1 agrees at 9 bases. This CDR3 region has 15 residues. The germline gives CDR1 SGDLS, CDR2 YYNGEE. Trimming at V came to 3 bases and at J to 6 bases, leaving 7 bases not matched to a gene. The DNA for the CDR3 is TGTGCCAGCAGCGCCGGGACAGGGCTGGGTCAGCCCCAGCATTTT. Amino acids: CASSAGTGLGQPQHF.

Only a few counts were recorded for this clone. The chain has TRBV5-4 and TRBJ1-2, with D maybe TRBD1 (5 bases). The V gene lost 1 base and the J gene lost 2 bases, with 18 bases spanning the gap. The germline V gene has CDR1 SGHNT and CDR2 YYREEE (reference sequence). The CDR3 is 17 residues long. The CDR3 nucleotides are TGTGCCAGCAGCTTGATGGCAGGTGGGGACTCGAACTATGGCTACACCTTC. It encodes CASSLMAGGDSNYGYTF.

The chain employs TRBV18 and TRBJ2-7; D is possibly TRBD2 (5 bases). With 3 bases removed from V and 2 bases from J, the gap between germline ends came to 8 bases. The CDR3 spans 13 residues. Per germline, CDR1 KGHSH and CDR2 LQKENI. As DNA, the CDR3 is TGTGCCAGCTCACCTCTCGGGACCTACGAGCAGTACTTC. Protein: CASSPLGTYEQYF. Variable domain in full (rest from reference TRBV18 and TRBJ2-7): NAGVMQNPRHLVRRRGQEARLRCSPMKGHSHVYWYRQLPEEGLKFMVYLQKENIIDESGMPKERFSAEFPKEGPSILRIQQVVRGDSAAYFCASSPLGTYEQYFGPGTRLTVT.

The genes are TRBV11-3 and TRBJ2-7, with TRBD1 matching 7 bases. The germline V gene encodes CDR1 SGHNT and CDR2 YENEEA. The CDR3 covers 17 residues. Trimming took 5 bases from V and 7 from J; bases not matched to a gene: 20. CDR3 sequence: CASSPRTGTDGPREQYF. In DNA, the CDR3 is TGTGCCAGCAGCCCACGAACCGGGACAGATGGGCCTCGGGAGCAGTACTTC.

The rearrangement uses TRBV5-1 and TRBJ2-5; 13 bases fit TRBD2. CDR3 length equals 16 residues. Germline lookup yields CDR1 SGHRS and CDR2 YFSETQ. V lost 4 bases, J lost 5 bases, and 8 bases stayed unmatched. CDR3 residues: CASSTGLAGASETQYF. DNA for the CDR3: TGCGCCAGCAGCACCGGACTAGCGGGAGCGTCGGAGACCCAGTACTTC.

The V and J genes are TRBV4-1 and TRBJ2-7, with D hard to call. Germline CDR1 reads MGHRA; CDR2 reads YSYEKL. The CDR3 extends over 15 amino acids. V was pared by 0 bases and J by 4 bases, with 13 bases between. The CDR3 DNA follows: TGCGCCAGCAGCCAAGATTCCCGGGTCCTTTACGAGCAGTACTTC. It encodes CASSQDSRVLYEQYF.

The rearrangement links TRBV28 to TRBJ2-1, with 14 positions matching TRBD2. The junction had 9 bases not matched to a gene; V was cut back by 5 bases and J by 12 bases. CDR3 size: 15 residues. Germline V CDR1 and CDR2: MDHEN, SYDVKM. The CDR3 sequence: CASSRGTSGRSWQFF. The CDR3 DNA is TGTGCCAGCAGTCGAGGGACTAGCGGGAGATCCTGGCAGTTCTTC.